This TCR beta chain was retrieved from a study of T cell clones after liver transplantation. Whole-study context: Graft-donor-reactive sequences were compared with third-party-reactive TCRbeta sequences from pre-transplant mixed lymphocyte reactions.

TCRdb's table, derived via immunoSEQ multiplex PCR, lists solely in-frame clones and lacks some. The sample contains about 51,000 clones, roughly nine tenths of which appear only once. The ends were cut back, 0 bases at V and 3 bases at J, with 12 bases in the middle. There are 16 residues in the CDR3. Germline assignment: CDR1 MNHEY and CDR2 SMNVEV (reference sequence). The material sequenced was CD8+ T cells from blood, taken 12 months after liver transplant. J is TRBJ1-5 and V is TRBV27; no clear D. The sequence came from a human patient who received a liver transplant. Among the T cells, some may be from the graft donor. For the CDR3, the DNA is TGTGCCAGCAGTTTATCCGCGGCAGTAGTCAATCAGCCCCAGCATTTT. The encoded protein is CASSLSAAVVNQPQHF.